Shown below are 2 T cell receptor beta chains from a single sample sequenced in a study of control samples from healthy donors and cancer patients. Repertoires were generated with immunoSEQ multiplex PCR, while TCRdb's copy carries only in-frame clones and drops some. The data show about 180,000 clones, around 91% seen once. The sequenced material came from blood. These receptors were collected from a woman between 50 and 59 years old in good health.

In DNA, the CDR3 is TGTGCCAGCAGCTCTGAGGGATTAGAGACCCAGTACTTC. Protein sequence: CASSSEGLETQYF. V gene TRBV11-3 combines with J gene TRBJ2-5, with D perhaps TRBD2 (5 bases). Deletions cut 4 bases from V and 4 bases from J, with 10 bases between. There are 13 residues in the CDR3. Germline lookup yields CDR1 SGHNT and CDR2 YENEEA. Variable domain in full (rest from reference TRBV11-3 and TRBJ2-5): EAGVVQSPRYKIIEKKQPVAFWCNPISGHNTLYWYLQNLGQGPELLIRYENEEAVDDSQLPKDRFSAERLKGVDSTLKIQPAELGDSAVYLCASSSEGLETQYFGPGTRLLVL.

The chain uses TRBV5-4 and TRBJ1-6, with 7 bases lining up with TRBD1. Losses at the gene ends were 4 bases for V and 6 bases for J; bases not matched to a gene: 13. The CDR3 contains 17 residues. Germline CDR1 is SGHNT and CDR2 is YYREEE (reference sequence). Written as DNA, the CDR3 is TGTGCCAGCAGCCGCAGGGGGAACAACTGGAGTAATTCACCCCTCCACTTT. This codes for CASSRRGNNWSNSPLHF.